This T cell receptor beta chain comes out of a study of T cells in Graves' hyperthyroidism and ophthalmopathy (dated by TCRdb to between 2018 and 2020). Background for the entire study: Peripheral blood samples were taken at the time of initial diagnosis, prior to any treatment. An independent validation cohort of around 19 hyperthyroidism patients and about 16 patients who later progressed to ophthalmopathy tested prospective prediction of ophthalmopathy. Following sampling, methimazole starting at 30 mg daily was given to hyperthyroidism patients, and high-dose intravenous methylprednisolone was given to ophthalmopathy patients. The 100 or so discovery patients were randomly split 7:3 into training and test sets. In addition, the study compared T-cell repertoires in thyroid tissue and in blood from about 6 Graves' hyperthyroidism patients. A discovery cohort of about a hundred patients, about 40 with Graves' ophthalmopathy and 55 to 60 with stable Graves' hyperthyroidism, was used to find distinguishing TCR V-J signatures. The paper describes TCR Vbeta CDR3 sequencing of 135 peripheral blood samples, made up of 43 ophthalmopathy patients, some 76 hyperthyroidism patients and approximately 17 progressor patients. Overall results and qualifications from the work: Most expanded thyroid clonotypes (frequency above 0.001) were also detected in blood, a finding suggesting that blood repertoires may reflect thyroid immune responses. In validation, progression to ophthalmopathy was predicted by the model with roughly 69% sensitivity and 72% to 85% specificity, a median of around 5.9 months before onset. Sample size was not statistically predetermined, and blinding of investigators to group allocation was not performed. A model built on a 13 V-J signature distinguished ophthalmopathy from stable hyperthyroidism, reaching 87.88% sensitivity and 81.08% specificity in cross-validation and 80%/75% in testing.

Ophthalmopathy patients had moderately to severely active disease, with a Clinical Activity Score of 3 or more, a NOSPECS grade of 4 or more, and a disease duration of less than 3 months. Patients with uncontrolled infections, other autoimmune diseases, pregnancy or lactation were excluded. Diagnoses were established on the basis of clinical symptoms, serum thyroxine and TRAb, thyroid ultrasound, and orbital computed tomography. PBMCs were isolated from about 10 ml of fresh peripheral blood by Ficoll-Paque density gradient centrifugation. Trizol reagent was used to extract total RNA, and RNA quality was then checked on an Agilent 2100 Bioanalyzer. TCR beta CDR3 regions were amplified from RNA transcripts. For the first round of RT-PCR on the TCR CDR3, the HTBI primer set was used together with the Qiagen OneStep RT-PCR kit. A second multiplex PCR round built the libraries, followed by size selection and purification. Libraries were sequenced paired-end with 100 bp reads on an Illumina HiSeq2000. On the study's bioinformatics: SOAPnuke was used to process the raw data, throwing out any read that contained adapters or uncalled bases, had a mean Phred below 15, or lacked an exact constant-primer or identifier match. High-quality paired reads were merged using COPE v1.2.5, and each unique nucleotide sequence was defined as a clonotype. MiTCR v1.1 was used to align clonotypes to the IMGT TRBV, TRBD and TRBJ reference segments. The analysis was restricted to V-J combinations with a frequency above 0.0001, which together covered 99% to 99.2% of the repertoires. A TCS score was defined as the ratio between F50 (clonal expansion) and ExV (chaos), using BLOSUM62-based TCRdist between CDR3 peptides within each V-J. Welch's t-statistics and random forest reduced around 510 V-J features to fewer than 15, which were used in a naive Bayes classifier (R e1071). The public reads were run again by TCRdb, first through fastp at Q25 and then through MiXCR, and only productive beta chains were kept. Each record represents a unique CDR3 protein, reported with the most common genes and DNA among its rows. The authors' filters were not applied to this entry. This sample lists 490,000 or so distinct CDR3 sequences; less than 25% were detected once. 45% to 55% of the sample goes to the ten largest clones.

For this clonotype: No antigen is known for it. One base away there is no much larger clone; base qualities are not given.

Trimming at the junction amounts to 4 bases on V and 1 base on J, and the germline ends lie 11 bases apart. The CDR3 measures 14 amino acids from cysteine to phenylalanine. CDR3 DNA is the only sequence kept; it has 42 bases, read in frame from the first base. CDR1 and CDR2 are read off the germline V gene as SGHTS and YDEGEE. The sequence was obtained from a woman between 65 and 79 years old with Graves' ophthalmopathy. The specimen was blood. Recombination linked TRBV5-8 to TRBJ1-1; the D segment could be TRBD1, given 5 matching bases. CDR3 sequence: CASSQGDGNTEAFF. The nucleotides are TGTGCCAGCAGCCAAGGGGACGGGAACACTGAAGCTTTCTTT.